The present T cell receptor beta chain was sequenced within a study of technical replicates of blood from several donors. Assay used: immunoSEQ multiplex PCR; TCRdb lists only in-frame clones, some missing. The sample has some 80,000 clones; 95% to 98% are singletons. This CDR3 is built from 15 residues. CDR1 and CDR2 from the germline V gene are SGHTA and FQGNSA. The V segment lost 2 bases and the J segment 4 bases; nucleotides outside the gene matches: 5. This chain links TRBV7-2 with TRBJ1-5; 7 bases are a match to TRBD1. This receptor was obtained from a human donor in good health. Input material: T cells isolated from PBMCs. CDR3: CASSLYRDSNQPQHF. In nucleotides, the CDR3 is TGTGCCAGCAGCTTATACCGGGACAGTAATCAGCCCCAGCATTTT. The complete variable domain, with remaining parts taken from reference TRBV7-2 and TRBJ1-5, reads GAGVSQSPSNKVTEKGKDVELRCDPISGHTALYWYRQSLGQGLEFLIYFQGNSAPDKSGLPSDRFSAERTGGSVSTLTIQRTQQEDSAVYLCASSLYRDSNQPQHFGDGTRLSIL.